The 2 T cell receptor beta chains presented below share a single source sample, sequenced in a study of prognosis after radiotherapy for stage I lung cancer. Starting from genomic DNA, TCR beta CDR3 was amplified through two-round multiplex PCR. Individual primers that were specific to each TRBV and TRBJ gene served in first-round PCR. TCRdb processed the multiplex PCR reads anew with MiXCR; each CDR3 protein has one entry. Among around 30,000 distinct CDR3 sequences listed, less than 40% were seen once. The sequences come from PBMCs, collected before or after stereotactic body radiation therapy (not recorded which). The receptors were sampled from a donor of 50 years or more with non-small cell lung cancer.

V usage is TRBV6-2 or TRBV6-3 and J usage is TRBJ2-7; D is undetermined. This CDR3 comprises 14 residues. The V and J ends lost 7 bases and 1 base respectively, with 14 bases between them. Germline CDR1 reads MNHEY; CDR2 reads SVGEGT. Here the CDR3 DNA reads TGTGCCAGCATCGCTGGTCCTGGGTCCTACGAGCAGTACTTC. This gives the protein CASIAGPGSYEQYF.

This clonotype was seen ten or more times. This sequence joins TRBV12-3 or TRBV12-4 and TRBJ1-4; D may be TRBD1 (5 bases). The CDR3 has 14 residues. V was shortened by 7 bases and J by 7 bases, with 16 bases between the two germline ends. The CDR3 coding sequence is TGTGCCAGCACCTCAGGGAGTTTTATTGAAAAACTGTTTTTT. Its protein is CASTSGSFIEKLFF.